These T cell receptor beta chains were read from a single sample in a study of blood T cell repertoires in COVID-19. Profiling relied on immunoSEQ multiplex PCR, and the TCRdb table lists in-frame clones only, not all of them. The sample consists of about 40,000 clones, 80% to 90% of them appearing once. Sequencing was performed on peripheral blood. Every receptor here comes from a woman in her 70s with acute or convalescent COVID-19. The CDR3 runs from the conserved cysteine through the conserved F or W. The order of the fields is V gene, D gene, J gene, clone size, CDR3 DNA, CDR3 protein. The D gene is left open where the match is weak. Expanded clones get a size class; other rows say once, few or many, or leave the size out.

V: TRBV12-3/TRBV12-4; D: TRBD1; J: TRBJ1-1; size: NA; DNA: TGTGCCAGCAGATTGACAGGGGAAGCTTTCTTT; CDR3: CASRLTGEAFF
V: TRBV9; D: NA; J: TRBJ2-2; size: NA; DNA: TGTGCCAGCAGCGCCCGACAGGCGAACACCGGGGAGCTGTTTTTT; CDR3: CASSARQANTGELFF
V: TRBV6-2/TRBV6-3; D: NA; J: TRBJ1-2; size: NA; DNA: TGTGCCAGCAGTAAGACAGGTTTCGGATACACCTTC; CDR3: CASSKTGFGYTF
V: TRBV7-2; D: NA; J: TRBJ2-5; size: NA; DNA: TGTGCCAGCAGCGCGACACGCCAAGAGACCCAGTACTTC; CDR3: CASSATRQETQYF
V: TRBV5-4; D: TRBD1; J: TRBJ2-1; size: NA; DNA: TGTGCCAGCAGCTTTGAAACAGGGGTGGGCGATGAGCAGTTCTTC; CDR3: CASSFETGVGDEQFF
V: TRBV5-1; D: TRBD1; J: TRBJ1-4; size: NA; DNA: TGCGCCAGCAGCTTCCTTGGACAGGGGTCTGAAAAACTGTTTTTT; CDR3: CASSFLGQGSEKLFF
V: TRBV6-1; D: NA; J: TRBJ2-3; size: NA; DNA: TGTGCCAGCAGTGAAGGGGGGACTGCGGGAACAGATACGCAGTATTTT; CDR3: CASSEGGTAGTDTQYF
V: TRBV3-1/TRBV3-2; D: TRBD2; J: TRBJ2-3; size: NA; DNA: TGTGCCAGCAGCCAAGAACGGCTAGCGGGAGGGCCGGGGGATACGCAGTATTTT; CDR3: CASSQERLAGGPGDTQYF
V: TRBV11-3; D: TRBD1; J: TRBJ2-1; size: NA; DNA: TGTGCCAGCAGCCTCGGACAGGGGCGCAATGAGCAGTTCTTC; CDR3: CASSLGQGRNEQFF
V: TRBV19; D: NA; J: TRBJ2-5; size: NA; DNA: TGTGCCAGTACCGTGACAGCCGGAATGTGGGAGACCCAGTACTTC; CDR3: CASTVTAGMWETQYF
V: TRBV11-3; D: NA; J: TRBJ1-5; size: NA; DNA: TGTGCCAGCAGCTTTCGGGGGAATCAGCCCCAGCATTTT; CDR3: CASSFRGNQPQHF
V: TRBV10-3; D: NA; J: TRBJ1-1; size: NA; DNA: TGTGCCATCAGTGACCTTGGAGGCTTTTCAAACACTGAAGCTTTCTTT; CDR3: CAISDLGGFSNTEAFF
V: TRBV27; D: NA; J: TRBJ2-3; size: once; DNA: TGTGCCAGCAGTTTACTAGCGAGCACAGATACGCAGTATTTT; CDR3: CASSLLASTDTQYF
V: TRBV11-3; D: NA; J: TRBJ1-1; size: NA; DNA: TGTGCCAGCAGACGGGATCCGCTGAACACTGAAGCTTTCTTT; CDR3: CASRRDPLNTEAFF
V: TRBV6-5; D: NA; J: TRBJ1-1; size: NA; DNA: TGTGCCAGCAGTTACTTCCAGGGAGGCACTGAAGCTTTCTTT; CDR3: CASSYFQGGTEAFF
V: TRBV3-1/TRBV3-2; D: NA; J: TRBJ2-5; size: NA; DNA: TGTGCCAGCAGCCAAGGGGGGCCGAGAGAGACCCAGTACTTC; CDR3: CASSQGGPRETQYF
V: TRBV28; D: NA; J: TRBJ2-3; size: few; DNA: TGTGCCAGCAGTTTGTTGGCAAGCACAGATACGCAGTATTTT; CDR3: CASSLLASTDTQYF
V: TRBV11-3; D: NA; J: TRBJ1-1; size: large; DNA: TGTGCCAGCAGCCGCCCGATCGGTGAAGCTTTCTTT; CDR3: CASSRPIGEAFF
V: TRBV5-1; D: TRBD2; J: TRBJ2-2; size: NA; DNA: TGCGCCAGCAGCCTGACTAGCGGGAGACAGTTCGGGGAGCTGTTTTTT; CDR3: CASSLTSGRQFGELFF
V: TRBV5-1; D: NA; J: TRBJ2-2; size: NA; DNA: TGCGCCAGCAATCGGGGTTGGAACACCGGGGAGCTGTTTTTT; CDR3: CASNRGWNTGELFF
V: TRBV7-8; D: TRBD2; J: TRBJ2-3; size: NA; DNA: TGTGCCAGCAGATTTTCGACGCGAGCGGGGGTGGCTAGCACAGATACGCAGTATTTT; CDR3: CASRFSTRAGVASTDTQYF
V: TRBV6-5; D: TRBD1; J: TRBJ2-4; size: NA; DNA: TGTGCCAGCCGAACCTCCCCGGGGACAGGGGTTACTCAGTACTTC; CDR3: CASRTSPGTGVTQYF
V: TRBV11-3; D: TRBD1; J: TRBJ1-1; size: NA; DNA: TGTGCCAGCCTCGCAGGGGGTGGCACTGAAGCTTTCTTT; CDR3: CASLAGGGTEAFF
V: TRBV18; D: TRBD1; J: TRBJ2-5; size: NA; DNA: TGTGCCAGCTCACCTGGATGGGACAGGGTGTCGGAGACCCAGTACTTC; CDR3: CASSPGWDRVSETQYF
V: TRBV10-3; D: TRBD2; J: TRBJ2-1; size: NA; DNA: TGTGCCATCAGGACGGGACTAGCGGGAGTAAATGAGCAGTTCTTC; CDR3: CAIRTGLAGVNEQFF
V: TRBV11-3; D: NA; J: TRBJ1-1; size: NA; DNA: TGTGCCAGCAGCTTGGAGGGGGGGTGGAGGGCTGAAGCTTTCTTT; CDR3: CASSLEGGWRAEAFF
V: TRBV2; D: NA; J: TRBJ2-1; size: NA; DNA: TGTGCCAGCAGTGAAGGACTAGTTCGGGTCAATGAGCAGTTCTTC; CDR3: CASSEGLVRVNEQFF
V: TRBV2; D: TRBD2; J: TRBJ2-1; size: NA; DNA: TGTGCCAGCAGCAAACTAGCGGGCTCCTACAATGAGCAGTTCTTC; CDR3: CASSKLAGSYNEQFF
V: TRBV9; D: TRBD2; J: TRBJ2-1; size: NA; DNA: TGTGCCAGCAGCGCCGAACCTAGCGGATACAATGAGCAGTTCTTC; CDR3: CASSAEPSGYNEQFF
V: TRBV19; D: NA; J: TRBJ1-1; size: NA; DNA: TGTGCCAGTAGTATATCGGGGGACACTGAAGCTTTCTTT; CDR3: CASSISGDTEAFF
V: TRBV28; D: TRBD1; J: TRBJ1-6; size: NA; DNA: TGTGCCAGCCGGGACAGTAATAATTCACCCCTCCACTTT; CDR3: CASRDSNNSPLHF
V: TRBV7-9; D: NA; J: TRBJ1-2; size: NA; DNA: TGTGCCAGCAGCCGGACTGAATATGGCTACACCTTC; CDR3: CASSRTEYGYTF
V: TRBV4-1; D: NA; J: TRBJ1-2; size: once; DNA: TGCGCCAGCAGCCAAGATGGCAGGATAACTTATGGCTACACCTTC; CDR3: CASSQDGRITYGYTF
V: TRBV6-2/TRBV6-3; D: TRBD2; J: TRBJ2-2; size: NA; DNA: TGTGCCAGCAGTTACCTAGCGGGAGTCACCGGGGAGCTGTTTTTT; CDR3: CASSYLAGVTGELFF
V: TRBV4-3; D: TRBD1; J: TRBJ1-2; size: NA; DNA: TGCGCCAGCAGCCCCGGACAGGGTAGGAACTATGGCTACACCTTC; CDR3: CASSPGQGRNYGYTF
V: TRBV7-9; D: TRBD2; J: TRBJ2-5; size: NA; DNA: TGTGCCAGCAGCTTAGTTTCACTAGCGGAAGAGACCCAGTACTTC; CDR3: CASSLVSLAEETQYF
V: TRBV21-1; D: NA; J: TRBJ1-2; size: once; DNA: TGTGCCAGCAGCAAAGGTGGGGCGAGATATAACTATGGCTACACCTTC; CDR3: CASSKGGARYNYGYTF
V: TRBV7-2; D: NA; J: TRBJ2-5; size: NA; DNA: TGTGCCAGCAGCCCACCGCGGGGCGGGGAGACCCAGTACTTC; CDR3: CASSPPRGGETQYF
V: TRBV19; D: TRBD2; J: TRBJ2-3; size: once; DNA: TGTGCCAGTAGGCTTACTAGCGCTAGCACAGATACGCAGTATTTT; CDR3: CASRLTSASTDTQYF
V: TRBV6-5; D: NA; J: TRBJ2-5; size: NA; DNA: TGTGCCAGCAGCCCAGGGGTACGACAAGAGACCCAGTACTTC; CDR3: CASSPGVRQETQYF
V: TRBV6-5; D: NA; J: TRBJ1-5; size: NA; DNA: TGTGCCAGCAGTACCGGCAGGGCAAATCAGCCCCAGCATTTT; CDR3: CASSTGRANQPQHF
V: TRBV7-9; D: NA; J: TRBJ2-3; size: NA; DNA: TGTGCCAGCAGCCTACGAGGGAGGGGGGCAAAAGATACGCAGTATTTT; CDR3: CASSLRGRGAKDTQYF
V: TRBV7-2; D: NA; J: TRBJ2-3; size: NA; DNA: TGTGCCAGCAGCTTATGGCGGGGGCTTCTAAAGGGCACAGATACGCAGTATTTT; CDR3: CASSLWRGLLKGTDTQYF
V: TRBV7-2; D: TRBD2; J: TRBJ2-3; size: NA; DNA: TGTGCCAGCAGCTTAGGTGGGGCGGGAGGTCGAGATACGCAGTATTTT; CDR3: CASSLGGAGGRDTQYF
V: TRBV30; D: NA; J: TRBJ1-1; size: NA; DNA: TGTGCCTGGAGTGTCCAGGGGCTCACTGAAGCTTTCTTT; CDR3: CAWSVQGLTEAFF
V: TRBV5-6; D: TRBD1; J: TRBJ2-1; size: once; DNA: TGTGCCAGCAGCTCCCGGACAGGGACCTACAATGAGCAGTTCTTC; CDR3: CASSSRTGTYNEQFF
V: TRBV7-3; D: NA; J: TRBJ2-3; size: NA; DNA: TGTGCCAGCAGCTTAACAAGCGCGGTCCTAGCTCCGATCACAGATACGCAGTATTTT; CDR3: CASSLTSAVLAPITDTQYF
V: TRBV4-3; D: TRBD2; J: TRBJ2-1; size: once; DNA: TGCGCCAGCAGCCCGAGCGGGGGAGCAAACAATGAGCAGTTCTTC; CDR3: CASSPSGGANNEQFF
V: TRBV29-1; D: NA; J: TRBJ2-1; size: once; DNA: TGCAGCGTTGACAACATTCTCGCGGGCAATGAGCAGTTCTTC; CDR3: CSVDNILAGNEQFF
V: TRBV6-5; D: TRBD1; J: TRBJ2-1; size: once; DNA: TGTGCCAGCAGTTCGGAGACAGGGGAGGAGCAGTTCTTC; CDR3: CASSSETGEEQFF
V: TRBV9; D: NA; J: TRBJ1-2; size: NA; DNA: TGTGCCAGCAGCGTCGGGCTGGGAGCGCCTTATGGCTACACCTTC; CDR3: CASSVGLGAPYGYTF